The T cell receptor beta chain described here comes from a study of T cell responses to AZD1222 COVID-19 vaccine. Worth noting for this clone: Its antigen is undetermined.

Using immunoSEQ multiplex PCR, the repertoire was profiled, and TCRdb retains in-frame clones only, with some absent. The sample holds about 130,000 clones, around 90% seen once. This CDR3 region has 13 residues. The ends were cut back, 10 bases at V and 7 bases at J, with 18 bases in the middle. The germline gives CDR1 MDHEN, CDR2 SYDVKM. Study-wide results and caveats: Sampled repertoires all dated from after the peak T cell response. The CD4 TCRs associated with vaccination extended across spike and predominated at 160-218 and 743-854. Baseline serostatus was positive in only a handful of AZD1222 recipients. Nearly half of spike-specific TCRs reportedly target unmutated variant regions.

This TCR came from an adult in good health. This specimen was peripheral blood, taken on day 0 of AZD1222 vaccination. The chain combines TRBV28 with TRBJ2-3; no firm D call. CDR3 amino acids: CATFPLGPYTQYF. The DNA of the CDR3 is TGTGCCACCTTCCCTTTGGGCCCATATACGCAGTATTTT. The full variable domain, completed using reference TRBV28 and TRBJ2-3, is DVKVTQSSRYLVKRTGEKVFLECVQDMDHENMFWYRQDPGLGLRLIYFSYDVKMKEKGDIPEGYSVSREKKERFSLILESASTNQTSMYLCATFPLGPYTQYFGPGTRLTVL.